The entry below gives a single T cell receptor (beta chain) sequence along with its context. The antigen is not known. This was the immunoSEQ v3 assay. Sequencing used immunoSEQ multiplex PCR; TCRdb keeps in-frame clones, though not all of them. The table records about 43,000 clones, 70% to 85% of them present only once. This sample is part of a study of TIL therapy for anti-PD-1-resistant metastatic lung cancer. Across the whole study: Progressing patients received lymphodepletion, expanded TIL infusion and IL-2. Tumors carried a median 1.5 non-synonymous mutations per megabase.

Time point denoted: pre-treatment sample, taken before nivolumab and TIL therapy. Notes on the study in general: This highly selected cohort may not generalize to typical lung cancer patients.

This CDR3 contains 17 residues. CDR1 and CDR2 from the germline V gene are LNHDA and SQIVND (reference sequence). Trimming took 5 bases from V and 3 from J; bases not matched to a gene: 13. The chain uses TRBV19 and TRBJ2-3; 8 nucleotides agree with TRBD1. Sequences were derived from blood, sampled at baseline. The clonotype was recovered from a man in his 70s with non-small cell lung cancer. CDR3 bases: TGTGCCAGTAGTCCCACCTGGGCAGGGGGCGGGACAGATACGCAGTATTTT. Amino acid sequence: CASSPTWAGGGTDTQYF. Supplemented by reference TRBV19 and TRBJ2-3, the full variable domain reads DGGITQSPKYLFRKEGQNVTLSCEQNLNHDAMYWYRQDPGQGLRLIYYSQIVNDFQKGDIAEGYSVSREKKESFPLTVTSAQKNPTAFYLCASSPTWAGGGTDTQYFGPGTRLTVL.